This TCR beta chain was sequenced during a study of shared clonotypes between healthy human individuals (dated by TCRdb to between 2020 and 2021). Regarding the research as a whole: A few men and a couple of women, aged 18 to 49 years, made up the cohort. Different laboratories and diverse techniques were used to prepare libraries and sequence TCR repertoires, to increase sequencing depth and limit assay-specific biases. Each donor's leukapheresis produced roughly between roughly 0.9 and 9 billion PBMCs. For each donor, three plates each were used for CD4 naive and CD4 memory, two plates were used for CD8 naive, and one plate was used for CD8 memory. To estimate repertoire size and how much clonotype sharing occurs between individuals, the study deeply sequenced the blood TCR repertoires of five healthy adults.

On this clone itself: Which antigen it targets is not known. Per-base qualities were not stored, and no clone one base away is much larger.

Reading the germline V gene gives CDR1 SGHTA and CDR2 FQGTGA. V trim: 6 bases; J trim: 8 bases; unmatched bases: 11. Its CDR3 holds 15 amino acids, cysteine through phenylalanine. The DNA shown is the 45-base CDR3, in frame from base 1. The donors were healthy, HIV-negative adults who had no recently reported acute infections or vaccinations. Only Caucasian adults living in Nashville, Tennessee, USA were represented among the donors. CD4+ T cells were enriched through magnetic negative selection, after which naive cells were positively selected on CD45RA and the remaining negative fraction served as the memory subset. Blood was obtained by leukapheresis, after which PBMCs were separated by Ficoll-Histopaque density gradient centrifugation and cryopreserved in liquid nitrogen vapor phase. Analytical flow cytometry was used to check the purity and quantity of each magnetically sorted T cell population. Each sorted fraction had its genomic DNA isolated and then quantified by UV absorbance on a Nanodrop 2000c.

Using the deep immunoSEQ assay, multiplex PCR amplified TCR CDR3 regions from genomic DNA. For each cell subset, the extracted genomic DNA was distributed evenly across all wells of several immunoSEQ 96-well plates, and each plate served as one replicate. For sorted subsets, 200 ng of genomic DNA, equivalent to 25,000 to 35,000 T cell genomes, went into each replicate PCR. The purified libraries were quantified using a Qubit 3.0 fluorometer, sized with a Bioanalyzer 2100, and then quantified again using the KAPA Library Quantification kit. Each immunoSEQ 96-well plate was sequenced on its own single-read 150-cycle Illumina NextSeq 550 flow cell. In the source study's methods: Because the immunoSEQ output held only junctional sequences and lacked quality scores, the filtering could not match the filtering applied to full-length reads. Sequences were annotated with PyIR, a Python wrapper for IgBLAST v1.9, using IMGT germline references to assign V/J genes and CDR3. Reads were filtered out if the reads had weak V/J assignments (E-value above 1e-6), no CDR3, stop codons, out-of-frame junctions, or ambiguous translated residues. A V3J clonotype was defined by an identical inferred V gene, J gene, and CDR3 amino acid sequence. Percentage overlap between repertoires was computed as shared unique clonotypes divided by the size of the smaller repertoire. RTK rarefaction, the Chao1 estimator, and Recon v2.1 estimates of unobserved clonotypes were used to assess repertoire richness. Generation probabilities were computed with OLGA for all TCRbeta clonotypes obtained by the gDNA method from several donors. What TCRdb holds here is the immuneACCESS table cut down to in-frame rearrangements. Part of the clones is not present; checked against another copy, under half of the missing clones reflect an unresolved V gene, and the others are unexplained. The DNA gave D and trimming, while V, J and clone size come from that table. The sample records roughly 1,000,000 clones, 70% to 80% of which are singletons. The biggest ten clones account for 0.55% to 0.7% of the sample.

Here is what the overall study found, with its caveats: When a few donors were compared, the shared fraction of clonotypes was roughly 5% for naive CD4, roughly 3.3% for naive CD8, more than 2% for memory CD4, and under 0.5% for memory CD8. Incomplete sequencing was indicated by rarefaction of sorted-subset datasets, despite the large sequencing depth. Pairwise subsampling indicated that sequencing depth was expected to affect the degree of clonotype sharing among donors. Compared with non-shared clonotypes, the clonotypes found in all four sorted-subset donors had higher generation probabilities. The small number of donors limited the genetic and exposure-history diversity represented. Sampling was restricted to blood, and TCR repertoires in tissue are likely to differ from TCR repertoires in blood. Estimated clonotype richness was generally larger for naive than for memory subsets.

This clonotype originated in a man younger than 35 in good health. Some clones in this sample may be carry-over from other donors' samples. The sample comprised memory CD4+ T cells from PBMCs. The sample's cell subset or site, from its label and the paper: CD45RA-negative fraction. The sequence joins TRBV7-3 to TRBJ2-1, with 9 central nucleotides matching TRBD1. The CDR3 has the sequence CASSPGTGLGDEQFF. The DNA sequence reads TGTGCCAGCAGTCCCGGGACAGGGTTAGGCGATGAGCAGTTCTTC.